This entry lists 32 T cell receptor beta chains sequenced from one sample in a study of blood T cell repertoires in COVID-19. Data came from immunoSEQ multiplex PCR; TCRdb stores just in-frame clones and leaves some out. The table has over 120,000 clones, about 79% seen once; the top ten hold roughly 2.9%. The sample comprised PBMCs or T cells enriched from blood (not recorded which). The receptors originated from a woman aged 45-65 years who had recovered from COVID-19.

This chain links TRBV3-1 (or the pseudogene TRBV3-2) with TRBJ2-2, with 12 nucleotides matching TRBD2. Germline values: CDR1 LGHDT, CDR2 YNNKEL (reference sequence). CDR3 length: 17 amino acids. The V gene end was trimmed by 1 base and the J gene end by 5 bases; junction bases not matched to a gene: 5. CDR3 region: CASSQGLAGVGTGELFF. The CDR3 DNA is TGTGCCAGCAGCCAAGGACTAGCGGGAGTAGGAACCGGGGAGCTGTTTTTT.

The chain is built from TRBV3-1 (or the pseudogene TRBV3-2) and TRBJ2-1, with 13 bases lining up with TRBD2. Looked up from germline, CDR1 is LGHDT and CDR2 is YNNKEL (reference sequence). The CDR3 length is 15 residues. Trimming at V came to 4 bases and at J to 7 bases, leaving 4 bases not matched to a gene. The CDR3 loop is CASSLGLAGVNEQFF. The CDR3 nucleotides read TGTGCCAGCAGCCTAGGACTAGCGGGGGTGAATGAGCAGTTCTTC.

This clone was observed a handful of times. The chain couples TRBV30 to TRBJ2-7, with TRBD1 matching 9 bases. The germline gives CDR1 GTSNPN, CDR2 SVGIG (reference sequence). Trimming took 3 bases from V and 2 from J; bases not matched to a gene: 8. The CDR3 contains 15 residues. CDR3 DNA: TGTGCCTGGAGCGGGGTGGGGACAGGGACCTACGAGCAGTACTTC. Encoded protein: CAWSGVGTGTYEQYF.

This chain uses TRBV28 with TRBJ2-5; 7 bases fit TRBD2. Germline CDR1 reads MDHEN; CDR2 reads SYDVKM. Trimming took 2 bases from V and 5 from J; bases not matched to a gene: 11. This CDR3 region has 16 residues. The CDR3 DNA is TGTGCCAGCAGTTTACGGGGGGTGAGGGAGTCTGAGACCCAGTACTTC. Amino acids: CASSLRGVRESETQYF.

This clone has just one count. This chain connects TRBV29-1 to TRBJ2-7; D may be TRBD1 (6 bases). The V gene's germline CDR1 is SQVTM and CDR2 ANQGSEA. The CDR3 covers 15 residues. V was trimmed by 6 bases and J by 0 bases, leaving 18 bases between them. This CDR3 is CSVTNGQQSSYEQYF. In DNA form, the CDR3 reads TGCAGCGTCACCAACGGACAGCAAAGCTCCTACGAGCAGTACTTC.

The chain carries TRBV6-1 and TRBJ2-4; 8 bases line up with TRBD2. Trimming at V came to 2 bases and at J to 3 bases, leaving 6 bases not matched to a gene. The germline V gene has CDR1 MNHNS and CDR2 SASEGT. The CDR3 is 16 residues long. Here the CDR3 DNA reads TGTGCCAGCAGTGAATCTCGGGAGGGGGTCAAAAACATTCAGTACTTC. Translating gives CASSESREGVKNIQYF.

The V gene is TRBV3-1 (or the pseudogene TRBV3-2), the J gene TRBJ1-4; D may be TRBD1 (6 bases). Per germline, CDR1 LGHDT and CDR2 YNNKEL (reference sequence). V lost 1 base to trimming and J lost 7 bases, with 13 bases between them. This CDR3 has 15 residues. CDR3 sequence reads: CASSQVQGLSEKLFF. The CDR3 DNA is TGTGCCAGCAGCCAAGTTCAGGGGTTGAGTGAAAAACTGTTTTTT.

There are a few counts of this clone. The CDR3 here is CAWSQTALNTEAFF. As DNA, the CDR3 is TGTGCCTGGAGTCAGACAGCTTTGAACACTGAAGCTTTCTTT. V and J are TRBV30 and TRBJ1-1; a weak D match, TRBD1 (5 bases). This CDR3 is 14 amino acids long. CDR1 is GTSNPN, CDR2 SVGIG, per germline (reference sequence). Deletions cut 2 bases from V and 0 bases from J, with 10 bases between.

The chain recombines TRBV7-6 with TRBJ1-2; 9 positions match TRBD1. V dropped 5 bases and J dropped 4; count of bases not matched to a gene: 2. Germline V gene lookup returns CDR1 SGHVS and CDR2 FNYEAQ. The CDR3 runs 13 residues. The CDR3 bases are TGTGCCAGCAGCGAGGGACAGGGCTATGGCTACACCTTC. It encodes CASSEGQGYGYTF.

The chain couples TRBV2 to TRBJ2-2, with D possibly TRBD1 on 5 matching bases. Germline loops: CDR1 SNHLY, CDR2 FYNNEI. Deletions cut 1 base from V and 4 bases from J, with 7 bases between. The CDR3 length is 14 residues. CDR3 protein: CASSEERGTGELFF. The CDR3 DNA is TGTGCCAGCAGTGAAGAAAGGGGCACCGGGGAGCTGTTTTTT.

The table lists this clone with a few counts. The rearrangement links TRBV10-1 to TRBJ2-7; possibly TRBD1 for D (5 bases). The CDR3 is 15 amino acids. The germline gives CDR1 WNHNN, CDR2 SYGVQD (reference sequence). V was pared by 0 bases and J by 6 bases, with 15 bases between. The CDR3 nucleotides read TGCGCCAGCAGTGAGTCAGGGGCCATAGGCGGCGAGCAGTACTTC. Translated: CASSESGAIGGEQYF.

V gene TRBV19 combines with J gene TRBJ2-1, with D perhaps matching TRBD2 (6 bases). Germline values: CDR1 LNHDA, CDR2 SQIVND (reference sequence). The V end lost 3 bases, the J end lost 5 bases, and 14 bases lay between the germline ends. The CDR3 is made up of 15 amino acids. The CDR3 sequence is CASSMSFAGNNEQFF. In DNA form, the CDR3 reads TGTGCCAGTAGTATGTCGTTTGCGGGAAACAATGAGCAGTTCTTC. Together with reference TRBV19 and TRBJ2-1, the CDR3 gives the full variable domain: DGGITQSPKYLFRKEGQNVTLSCEQNLNHDAMYWYRQDPGQGLRLIYYSQIVNDFQKGDIAEGYSVSREKKESFPLTVTSAQKNPTAFYLCASSMSFAGNNEQFFGPGTRLTVL.

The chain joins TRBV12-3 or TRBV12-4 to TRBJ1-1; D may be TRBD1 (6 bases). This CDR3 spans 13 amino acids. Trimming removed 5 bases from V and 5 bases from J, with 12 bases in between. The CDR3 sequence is CASSQLQGTEAFF. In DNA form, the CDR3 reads TGTGCCAGCAGTCAATTACAGGGAACTGAAGCTTTCTTT.

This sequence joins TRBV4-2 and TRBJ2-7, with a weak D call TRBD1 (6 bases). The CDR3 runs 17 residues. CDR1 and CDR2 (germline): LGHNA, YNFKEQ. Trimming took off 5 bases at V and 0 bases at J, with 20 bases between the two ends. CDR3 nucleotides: TGTGCCAGCAGCGACGGCCCGACAGGAGACCTCTCCTACGAGCAGTACTTC. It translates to CASSDGPTGDLSYEQYF.

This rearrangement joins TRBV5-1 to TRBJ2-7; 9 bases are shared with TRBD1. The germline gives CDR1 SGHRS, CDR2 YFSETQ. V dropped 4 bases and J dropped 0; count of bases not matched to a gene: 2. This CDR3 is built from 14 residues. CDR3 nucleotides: TGCGCCAGCAGCGGGACAGGGAACTCCTACGAGCAGTACTTC. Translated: CASSGTGNSYEQYF. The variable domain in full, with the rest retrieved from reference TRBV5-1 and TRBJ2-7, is KAGVTQTPRYLIKTRGQQVTLSCSPISGHRSVSWYQQTPGQGLQFLFEYFSETQRNKGNFPGRFSGRQFSNSRSEMNVSTLELGDSALYLCASSGTGNSYEQYFGPGTRLTVT.

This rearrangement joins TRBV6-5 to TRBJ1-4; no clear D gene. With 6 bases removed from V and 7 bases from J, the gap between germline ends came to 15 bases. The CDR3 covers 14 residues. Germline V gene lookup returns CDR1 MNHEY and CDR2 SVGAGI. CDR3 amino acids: CASSRTVTTEKLFF. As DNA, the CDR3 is TGTGCCAGCAGCCGAACAGTGACCACTGAAAAACTGTTTTTT.

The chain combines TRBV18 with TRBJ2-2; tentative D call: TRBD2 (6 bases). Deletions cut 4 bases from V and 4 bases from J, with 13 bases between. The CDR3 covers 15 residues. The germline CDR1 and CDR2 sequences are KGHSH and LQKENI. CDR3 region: CASSRLEGSTGELFF. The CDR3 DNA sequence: TGTGCCAGCTCACGCCTGGAGGGGTCCACCGGGGAGCTGTTTTTT.

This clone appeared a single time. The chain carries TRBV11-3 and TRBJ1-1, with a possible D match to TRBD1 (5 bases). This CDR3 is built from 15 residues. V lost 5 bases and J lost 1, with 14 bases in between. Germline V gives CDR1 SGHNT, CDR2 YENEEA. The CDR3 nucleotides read TGTGCCAGCAGCCGCCGACAGAAACAGAACACTGAAGCTTTCTTT. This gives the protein CASSRRQKQNTEAFF.

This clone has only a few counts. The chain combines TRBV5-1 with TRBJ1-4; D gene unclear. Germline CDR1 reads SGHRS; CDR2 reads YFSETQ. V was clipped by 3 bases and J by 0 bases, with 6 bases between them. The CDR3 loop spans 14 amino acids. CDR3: CASSSTPTNEKLFF. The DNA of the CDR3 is TGCGCCAGCAGCTCGACACCAACTAATGAAAAACTGTTTTTT. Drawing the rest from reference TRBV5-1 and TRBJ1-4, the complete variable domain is KAGVTQTPRYLIKTRGQQVTLSCSPISGHRSVSWYQQTPGQGLQFLFEYFSETQRNKGNFPGRFSGRQFSNSRSEMNVSTLELGDSALYLCASSSTPTNEKLFFGSGTQLSVL.

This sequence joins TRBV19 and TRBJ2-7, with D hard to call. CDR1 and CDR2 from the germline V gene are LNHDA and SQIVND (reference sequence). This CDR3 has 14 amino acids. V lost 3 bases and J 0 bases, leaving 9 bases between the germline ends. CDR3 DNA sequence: TGTGCCAGTAGTATCCGTAGAAACTCCTACGAGCAGTACTTC. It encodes CASSIRRNSYEQYF.

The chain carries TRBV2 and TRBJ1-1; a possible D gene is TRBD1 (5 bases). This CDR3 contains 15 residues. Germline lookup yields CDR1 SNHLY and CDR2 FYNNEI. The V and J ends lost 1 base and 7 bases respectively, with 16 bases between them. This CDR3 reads CASSEVTRGGIEAFF. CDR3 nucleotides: TGTGCCAGCAGTGAAGTTACTAGGGGAGGGATTGAAGCTTTCTTT.

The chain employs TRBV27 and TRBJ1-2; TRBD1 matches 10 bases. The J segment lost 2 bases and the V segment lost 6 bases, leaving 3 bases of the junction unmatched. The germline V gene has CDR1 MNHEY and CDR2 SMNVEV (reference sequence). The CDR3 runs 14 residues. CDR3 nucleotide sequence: TGTGCCAGCAGGGGACAGGGGTCCAACTATGGCTACACCTTC. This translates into CASRGQGSNYGYTF.

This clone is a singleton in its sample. In DNA, the CDR3 is TGTGCCATCGGGGGGAGGCCCTACAATGAGCAGTTCTTC. The encoded protein is CAIGGRPYNEQFF. J is TRBJ2-1 and V is TRBV7-6; 7 bases align to TRBD2. The ends lost 10 bases at V and 2 bases at J; junction bases unmatched: 5. The CDR3 extends over 13 amino acids. The germline CDR1 and CDR2 sequences are SGHVS and FNYEAQ. Based on the CDR3 plus reference TRBV7-6 and TRBJ2-1, the full variable domain is GAGVSQSPRYKVTKRGQDVALRCDPISGHVSLYWYRQALGQGPEFLTYFNYEAQQDKSGLPNDRFSAERPEGSISTLTIQRTEQRDSAMYRCAIGGRPYNEQFFGPGTRLTVL.

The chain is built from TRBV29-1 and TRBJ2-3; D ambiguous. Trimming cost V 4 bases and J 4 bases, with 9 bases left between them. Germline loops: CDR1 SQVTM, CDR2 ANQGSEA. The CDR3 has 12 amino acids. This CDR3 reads CSVVQTADTQYF. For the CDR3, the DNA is TGCAGCGTTGTACAGACCGCAGATACGCAGTATTTT.

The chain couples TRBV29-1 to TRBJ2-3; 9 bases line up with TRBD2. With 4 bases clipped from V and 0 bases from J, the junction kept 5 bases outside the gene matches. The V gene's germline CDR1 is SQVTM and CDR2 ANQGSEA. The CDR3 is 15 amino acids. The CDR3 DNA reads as TGCAGCGTTGTTAGCGGGGGCACTAGCACAGATACGCAGTATTTT. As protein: CSVVSGGTSTDTQYF.

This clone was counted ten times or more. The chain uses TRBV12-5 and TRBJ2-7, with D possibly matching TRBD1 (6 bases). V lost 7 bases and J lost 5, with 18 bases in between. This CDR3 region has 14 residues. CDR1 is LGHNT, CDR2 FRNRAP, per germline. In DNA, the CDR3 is TGTGCTAGTGCCTTAGGGGGTTGGGGAGACGAGCAGTACTTC. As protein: CASALGGWGDEQYF.

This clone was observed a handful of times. The CDR3, as DNA: TGTGCCAGCAGTTTAGCCGGGGGGCCTACTAATGAAAAACTGTTTTTT. It specifies CASSLAGGPTNEKLFF. The chain has TRBV27 and TRBJ1-4; maybe TRBD1 (6 bases). With 2 bases removed from V and 2 bases from J, the gap between germline ends came to 12 bases. The CDR3 spans 16 residues. Germline V gene lookup returns CDR1 MNHEY and CDR2 SMNVEV (reference sequence).

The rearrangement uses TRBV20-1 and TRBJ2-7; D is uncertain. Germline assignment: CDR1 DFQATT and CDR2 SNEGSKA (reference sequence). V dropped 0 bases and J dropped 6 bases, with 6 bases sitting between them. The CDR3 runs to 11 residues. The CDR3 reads CSARELVEQYF. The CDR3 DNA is TGCAGTGCTAGAGAGTTAGTCGAGCAGTACTTC.

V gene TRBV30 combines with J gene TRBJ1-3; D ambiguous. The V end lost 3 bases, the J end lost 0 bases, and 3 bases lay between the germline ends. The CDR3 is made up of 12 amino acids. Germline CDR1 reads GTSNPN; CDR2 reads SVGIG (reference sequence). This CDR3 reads CAWSGSGNTIYF. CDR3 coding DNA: TGTGCCTGGAGCGGCTCTGGAAACACCATATATTTT.

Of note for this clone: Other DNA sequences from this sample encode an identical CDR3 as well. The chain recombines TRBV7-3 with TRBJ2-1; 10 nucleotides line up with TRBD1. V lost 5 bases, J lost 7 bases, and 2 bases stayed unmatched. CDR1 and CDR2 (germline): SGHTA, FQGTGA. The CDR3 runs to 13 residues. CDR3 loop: CASSRTGGNEQFF. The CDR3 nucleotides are TGTGCCAGCAGCCGGACAGGGGGGAATGAGCAGTTCTTC.

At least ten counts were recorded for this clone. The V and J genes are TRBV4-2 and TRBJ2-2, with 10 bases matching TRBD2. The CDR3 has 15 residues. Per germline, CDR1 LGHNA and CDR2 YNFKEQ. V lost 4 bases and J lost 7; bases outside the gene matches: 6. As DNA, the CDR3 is TGTGCCAGCAGCCCCACCATAGCGGGGGGCGGGGAGCTGTTTTTT. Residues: CASSPTIAGGGELFF.

The CDR3 here is CASSRHSRTEAFF. In nucleotides, the CDR3 is TGTGCCAGCAGCCGCCATAGCCGAACTGAAGCTTTCTTT. This sequence joins TRBV13 and TRBJ1-1, with D unresolved. Germline lookup yields CDR1 PRHDT and CDR2 FYEKMQ (reference sequence). V gave up 5 bases and J gave up 5 bases, with 12 bases separating them. The CDR3 has 13 residues.